The following is a TCR beta chain sequence with its context. V lost 4 bases and J 7 bases, leaving 14 bases between the germline ends. This CDR3 has 13 residues. Per germline, CDR1 SGHNT and CDR2 YENEEA. Clones were read by immunoSEQ multiplex PCR, and TCRdb kept only the in-frame ones, dropping some. The sample carries more than 95,000 clones, 65% to 90% recorded once. This record belongs to a study of blood T cell repertoires in COVID-19. V usage is TRBV11-3 and J usage is TRBJ2-7; unclear D gene. This TCR derives from a man aged 50 to 59 with acute or convalescent COVID-19. Material: peripheral blood. CDR3 bases: TGTGCCAGCAGCTCCCTCCCTTCACAAGAGCAGTACTTC. Its translation: CASSSLPSQEQYF.